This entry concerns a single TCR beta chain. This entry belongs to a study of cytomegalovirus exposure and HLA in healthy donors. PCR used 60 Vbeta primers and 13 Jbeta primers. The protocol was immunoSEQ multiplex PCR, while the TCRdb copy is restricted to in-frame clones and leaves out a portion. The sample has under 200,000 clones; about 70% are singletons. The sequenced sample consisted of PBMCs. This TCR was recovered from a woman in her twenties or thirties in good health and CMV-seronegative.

The CDR3 DNA reads as TGTGCCAGCAGCTTGACAGGGTCTGACACTGAAGCTTTCTTT. Amino acids: CASSLTGSDTEAFF. The rearrangement links TRBV7-3 to TRBJ1-1, with 7 bases that match TRBD1. The CDR3 is made up of 14 amino acids. Per the germline V gene, CDR1 is SGHTA and CDR2 is FQGTGA. Unmatched junction bases numbered 4, after V lost 3 bases and J lost 3 bases.